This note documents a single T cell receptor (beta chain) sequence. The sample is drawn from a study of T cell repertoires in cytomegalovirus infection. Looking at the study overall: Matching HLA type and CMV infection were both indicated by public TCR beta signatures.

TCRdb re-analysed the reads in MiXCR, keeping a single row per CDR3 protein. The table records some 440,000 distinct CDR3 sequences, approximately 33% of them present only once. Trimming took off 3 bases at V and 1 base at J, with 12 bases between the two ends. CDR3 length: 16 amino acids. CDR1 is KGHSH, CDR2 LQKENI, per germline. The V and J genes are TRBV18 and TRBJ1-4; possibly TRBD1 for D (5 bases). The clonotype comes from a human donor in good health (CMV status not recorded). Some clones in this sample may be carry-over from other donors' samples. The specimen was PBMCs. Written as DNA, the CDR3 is TGTGCCAGCTCACCGCGGAAGCAGGGAACTAATGAAAAACTGTTTTTT. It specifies CASSPRKQGTNEKLFF.